This T cell receptor (beta chain) emerged from a study of Tregs in tolerant kidney transplant recipients. TCRdb's table, derived via immunoSEQ multiplex PCR, lists solely in-frame clones and lacks some. Of 40,000 to 50,000 clones in the sample, more than 70% were seen once. The nonmyeloablative bone marrow transplants came from related graft donors, with transient mixed chimerism. Concerning this clone itself: Its antigen is undetermined.

Overall study results and limits: The small number of patients limits these findings pending further validation. Antigen-driven expansion was suggested because donor-specific Tregs expanded more than all Tregs in tolerant patients.

This CDR3 is built from 15 residues. In germline, CDR1 is MGHRA, CDR2 YSYEKL. With 1 base removed from V and 3 bases from J, the gap between germline ends came to 12 bases. The clonotype was recovered from a human patient who received a combined kidney and bone marrow transplant. The T cells may come from the graft donor. The chain joins TRBV4-1 to TRBJ2-5, with no clear D. The source material was CD8+ T cells from blood (PBMCs), sampled 12 months after the transplant. The CDR3 DNA sequence: TGCGCCAGCAGCCAAGTATTACTCCGGGAAGAGACCCAGTACTTC. It is translated as CASSQVLLREETQYF.